The rows below give T cell receptor beta chains drawn from one sample of a study of T cell repertoires in cytomegalovirus infection. Using its own MiXCR run on the reads, TCRdb lists one record per CDR3 protein. The table shows roughly 500,000 distinct CDR3 sequences, with about 15% occurring only once. The sequencing input was CD8+ T cells from PBMCs. The origin of the receptors is a human donor in good health (CMV status not recorded). Some clones in this sample may be carry-over from other donors' samples. The CDR3 runs from the conserved cysteine through the conserved F or W. A D gene is named only where the DNA matches it firmly. Rows may omit the clone size; those that give it use once, few, many or a size class.

>TRBV12-5|TRBD1|NA|TRBJ2-1
TGTGCTAGTGGTTTGCTAAGACAGGGGTCCTACAATGAGCAGTTCTTC
CASGLLRQGSYNEQFF
>TRBV7-3|NA|many|TRBJ1-2
TGTGCCAGCAGTAAAGGCCCCCACTATGGCTACACCTTC
CASSKGPHYGYTF
>TRBV7-9|NA|many|TRBJ1-1
TGTGCCAGCAGCCCGCCGGACAGAGGGAACACTGAAGCTTTCTTT
CASSPPDRGNTEAFF
>TRBV7-9|TRBD1|many|TRBJ2-4
TGTGCCAGCAGCTTAGCGGGACAGGGGGCGGCCAAAAACATTCAGTACTTC
CASSLAGQGAAKNIQYF
>TRBV12-3/TRBV12-4|NA|many|TRBJ2-3
TGTGCCAGCAGTTCCCTAGGCGTCACAGATACGCAGTATTTT
CASSSLGVTDTQYF
>TRBV7-6|TRBD1|many|TRBJ1-6
TGTGCCAGCAGCACCAGCCCGGGACAGGGCCTGACCCATAATTCACCCCTCCACTTT
CASSTSPGQGLTHNSPLHF
>TRBV11-2|TRBD1|many|TRBJ2-1
TGTGCCAGCACCCCGCCCCGGACAGGGCCGTTCTTC
CASTPPRTGPFF
>TRBV5-1|NA|NA|TRBJ2-1
TGCGCCAGCAGCTTGGTCAGGGGCGCTGAGCAGTTCTTC
CASSLVRGAEQFF
>TRBV19|TRBD1|NA|TRBJ2-6
TGTGCCAGTAGCCTGGACAGGGAAGGGGCCAACGTCCTGACTTTC
CASSLDREGANVLTF
>TRBV7-9|NA|many|TRBJ1-2
TGTGCCAGCAGCTTAGGACAGGAGGACTATGGCTACACCTTC
CASSLGQEDYGYTF
>TRBV7-9|TRBD1|many|TRBJ2-1
TGTGCCAGCAGCTTCACCCCGGACAGGTACAATGAGCAGTTCTTC
CASSFTPDRYNEQFF
>TRBV28|NA|many|TRBJ2-1
TGTGCCAGCAGTTCCCTTGAGGAGAGCCCTTCTTACAATGAGCAGTTCTTC
CASSSLEESPSYNEQFF
>TRBV5-1|NA|many|TRBJ2-3
TGCGCCAGCAGCTTCAGGACAGTCACAGATACGCAGTATTTT
CASSFRTVTDTQYF
>TRBV5-1|TRBD1|few|TRBJ1-5
TGCGCCAGCAGCTCAGGGACAGGGTATGATCAGCCCCAGCATTTT
CASSSGTGYDQPQHF
>TRBV29-1|TRBD1|NA|TRBJ1-2
TGCAGCGGGAAGACAGGGTCAGGAGACTACACCTTC
CSGKTGSGDYTF
>TRBV7-6|NA|many|TRBJ2-3
TGTGCCAGCAGCTTAGCGGGGGGCCCCAAAGGCACAGATACGCAGTATTTT
CASSLAGGPKGTDTQYF
>TRBV19|NA|NA|TRBJ2-7
TGTGCCAGTGCCCCAGGTCTCGGCTACGAGCAGTACTTC
CASAPGLGYEQYF
>TRBV7-8|NA|many|TRBJ1-3
TGTGCCAGCAGCCCTACAGGTTGGCCTGGAAACACCATATATTTT
CASSPTGWPGNTIYF
>TRBV11-2|TRBD2|many|TRBJ2-7
TGTGCCAGCAGCCCCTGGCGGGGGGACTCCTACGAGCAGTACTTC
CASSPWRGDSYEQYF
>TRBV7-9|TRBD1|many|TRBJ2-4
TGTGCCAGCAGCTCCCCGGACAGGCGAGTGTCCATTCAGTACTTC
CASSSPDRRVSIQYF
>TRBV7-9|NA|many|TRBJ2-7
TGTGCCAGCACCCTTCCCCCCAGGGTCCACGAGCAGTACTTC
CASTLPPRVHEQYF
>TRBV5-4|NA|NA|TRBJ1-5
TGTGCCAGCAGCTTGGGTGGAGGAGCGCGCAATCAGCCCCAGCATTTT
CASSLGGGARNQPQHF
>TRBV27|NA|many|TRBJ2-7
TGTGCCAGCAGTTCGGACACCTCATACGAGCAGTACTTC
CASSSDTSYEQYF
>TRBV10-3|NA|many|TRBJ2-2
TGTGCCATCAGTGATCCGGGACACGGGTCGAGCACCGGGGAGCTGTTTTTT
CAISDPGHGSSTGELFF
>TRBV20-1|NA|NA|TRBJ2-5
TGCAGTGCTAGACACCACCAGGGAGTAGGGGAGACCCAGTACTTC
CSARHHQGVGETQYF
>TRBV20-1|TRBD2|few|TRBJ2-5
TGCAGTGCGACCCCGACTAGCGGTTACTTAGAGACCCAGTACTTC
CSATPTSGYLETQYF
>TRBV29-1|TRBD2|many|TRBJ2-7
TGCAGCGTTTCGACTAGCGGGACCTACGAGCAGTACTTC
CSVSTSGTYEQYF
>TRBV27|NA|many|TRBJ2-7
TGTGCCTCCGGGGGTCGCTACGAGCAGTACTTC
CASGGRYEQYF
>TRBV6-2/TRBV6-3|TRBD1|few|TRBJ2-2
TGTGCCAGCAGCCCCGACAGGGGGATCGGGGAGCTGTTTTTT
CASSPDRGIGELFF
>TRBV5-4|TRBD1|NA|TRBJ1-2
TGTGCCAGCAGCTTACGGGACAGCTCGCCCCATGGCTACACCTTC
CASSLRDSSPHGYTF
>TRBV6-4|TRBD2|NA|TRBJ2-5
TGTGCCAGCAGCCCCGAACCAGGACTAGTCGAAGAGACCCAGTACTTC
CASSPEPGLVEETQYF
>TRBV6-5|NA|NA|TRBJ1-1
TGTGCCAGCAGTTACTCGGCAGAAAGCACTGAAGCTTTCTTT
CASSYSAESTEAFF
>TRBV20-1|TRBD2|NA|TRBJ2-1
TGCAGTGCAGGACGGGAGGGGTACAATGAGCAGTTCTTC
CSAGREGYNEQFF
>TRBV15|NA|few|TRBJ2-7
TGTGCCACCAGCAGAGATCGCGCAGCCGAGCAGTACTTC
CATSRDRAAEQYF
>TRBV2|TRBD2|few|TRBJ2-4
TGTGCCAGCATTGTGGGAGGGCCCCTCGGGCTAGCCAAAAACATTCAGTACTTC
CASIVGGPLGLAKNIQYF
>TRBV2|TRBD2|NA|TRBJ2-1
TGTGCCAGCAGTGAGCGGGGGGGTTACAATGAGCAGTTCTTC
CASSERGGYNEQFF
>TRBV28|NA|NA|TRBJ1-2
TGTGCCAGCAGTTTCCCGTCGAGGGTCGGAGTTTATGGCTACACCTTC
CASSFPSRVGVYGYTF
>TRBV12-3/TRBV12-4|TRBD1|few|TRBJ1-6
TGTGCCAACAGTACCGGGACAGGGCTCGGATGGAATTCACCCCTCCACTTT
CANSTGTGLGWNSPLHF